The 25 T cell receptor beta chains below were found in one sample sequenced in a study of a mutant IDH1 vaccine in newly diagnosed glioma. What these receptors recognize is not known. The method was immunoSEQ multiplex PCR; TCRdb's version includes in-frame clones alone and lacks a portion of them. Found here are about 12,000 clones, roughly 91% of them singletons; the top ten hold about 5.9%. Time point denoted: week 5, during vaccination. Doses of 300 ug of mutant IDH1 20-mer peptide were given with topical imiquimod. This material consisted of PBMCs, taken from a glioma patient whose treatment included an IDH1 peptide vaccine. The receptors here all came from a woman in her forties with glioma. Some clones in this sample may be carry-over from other donors' samples.

This chain uses TRBV7-6 with TRBJ1-2; tentative D call: TRBD1 (6 bases). The ends were cut back, 7 bases at V and 7 bases at J, with 16 bases in the middle. CDR3 length: 13 residues. Germline assignment: CDR1 SGHVS and CDR2 FNYEAQ. The CDR3 nucleotides read TGTGCCAGCACAAAACAGGGATCACTTGGCTACACCTTC. Amino acid sequence: CASTKQGSLGYTF.

This sequence joins TRBV27 and TRBJ1-5; 11 bases fit TRBD1. The V segment lost 4 bases and the J segment 6 bases; nucleotides outside the gene matches: 8. This CDR3 has 16 amino acids. Per the germline V gene, CDR1 is MNHEY and CDR2 is SMNVEV (reference sequence). The CDR3 sequence: CASSSSGTGGGQPQHF. CDR3 DNA: TGTGCCAGCAGTTCCTCCGGGACAGGGGGAGGTCAGCCCCAGCATTTT.

This rearrangement joins TRBV4-1 to TRBJ2-7; unclear D gene. CDR3 length: 15 amino acids. Looked up from germline, CDR1 is MGHRA and CDR2 is YSYEKL. V lost 0 bases to trimming and J lost 6 bases, with 15 bases between them. This CDR3 is CASSQELKGSAEQYF. CDR3 coding DNA: TGCGCCAGCAGCCAAGAATTAAAGGGTTCAGCCGAGCAGTACTTC.

This chain links TRBV9 with TRBJ2-1; maybe TRBD1 (5 bases). The CDR3 totals 13 residues. Germline V gene lookup returns CDR1 SGDLS and CDR2 YYNGEE. V shed 0 bases and J shed 8 bases, with 9 bases lying between them. CDR3 nucleotide sequence: TGTGCCAGCAGCGTAGCTGGGGCCTATGAGCAGTTCTTC. Translation gives CASSVAGAYEQFF.

This sequence joins TRBV7-9 and TRBJ2-7, with TRBD1 matching over 9 bases. The CDR3 has 15 residues. Germline values: CDR1 SEHNR, CDR2 FQNEAQ (reference sequence). The V gene end was trimmed by 11 bases and the J gene end by 2 bases; junction bases not matched to a gene: 13. The CDR3 protein is CASHAPGQGPYEQYF. For the CDR3, the DNA is TGTGCCTCCCACGCCCCGGGACAGGGTCCCTACGAGCAGTACTTC.

The gene calls are TRBV30 and TRBJ1-4; D is possibly TRBD1 (6 bases). In germline, CDR1 is GTSNPN, CDR2 SVGIG (reference sequence). Trimming stripped 3 bases from V and 0 bases from J, with 11 bases between. The CDR3 has 15 amino acids. CDR3: CAWRETGSTNEKLFF. Here the CDR3 DNA reads TGTGCCTGGAGAGAAACAGGGTCAACTAATGAAAAACTGTTTTTT. The complete variable domain, with remaining parts taken from reference TRBV30 and TRBJ1-4, reads SQTIHQWPATLVQPVGSPLSLECTVEGTSNPNLYWYRQAAGRGLQLLFYSVGIGQISSEVPQNLSASRPQDRQFILSSKKLLLSDSGFYLCAWRETGSTNEKLFFGSGTQLSVL.

The chain uses TRBV6-6 and TRBJ1-1; unclear D gene. Germline CDR1 and CDR2: MNHNY and SVGAGI (reference sequence). This CDR3 is 15 amino acids long. V was cut by 5 bases and J by 0 bases, with 13 bases left in between. CDR3 region: CASSLVRGMNTEAFF. The DNA for the CDR3 is TGTGCCAGCAGTCTCGTACGGGGAATGAACACTGAAGCTTTCTTT.

V is TRBV5-1 and J is TRBJ2-5, with TRBD2 identical over 8 bases. Germline V gives CDR1 SGHRS, CDR2 YFSETQ. CDR3 length: 14 amino acids. The ends lost 7 bases at V and 1 base at J; junction bases unmatched: 6. This CDR3 reads CASSSGLVQETQYF. The CDR3 nucleotides read TGCGCCAGCTCCTCGGGACTAGTCCAAGAGACCCAGTACTTC.

This chain connects TRBV12-5 to TRBJ2-3, with 7 bases lining up with TRBD2. With V trimmed by 2 bases and J by 5 bases, 1 base remained unmatched. The CDR3 spans 13 residues. Looked up from germline, CDR1 is LGHNT and CDR2 is FRNRAP. CDR3 loop: CASGLWTRDTQYF. In nucleotides, the CDR3 is TGTGCTAGTGGTTTGTGGACTAGAGATACGCAGTATTTT.

The chain combines TRBV7-2 with TRBJ1-5; a weak D match, TRBD1 (5 bases). V was clipped by 1 base and J by 3 bases, with 7 bases between them. The CDR3 is made up of 14 amino acids. Germline-derived CDR1 and CDR2 are SGHTA and FQGNSA. Written as DNA, the CDR3 is TGTGCCAGCAGCTTAGGACAGAACAATCAGCCCCAGCATTTT. This encodes CASSLGQNNQPQHF.

This clone was seen more than once but under ten times. V gene TRBV18 combines with J gene TRBJ2-3, with D possibly matching TRBD1 (6 bases). Germline assignment: CDR1 KGHSH and CDR2 LQKENI. The CDR3 consists of 17 residues. Trimming pared 1 base from V and 4 bases from J, leaving 18 bases between. The CDR3 nucleotides read TGTGCCAGCTCACCACGCCCCCGGACAGATCATCCAGATACGCAGTATTTT. Translation gives CASSPRPRTDHPDTQYF. Looking up the rest from reference TRBV18 and TRBJ2-3 gives the full variable domain: NAGVMQNPRHLVRRRGQEARLRCSPMKGHSHVYWYRQLPEEGLKFMVYLQKENIIDESGMPKERFSAEFPKEGPSILRIQQVVRGDSAAYFCASSPRPRTDHPDTQYFGPGTRLTVL.

J is TRBJ2-3 and V is TRBV5-6; TRBD1 matches 11 bases. The CDR3 has 16 amino acids. CDR1 and CDR2 from the germline V gene are SGHDT and YYEEEE. The V segment lost 4 bases and the J segment 5 bases; nucleotides outside the gene matches: 9. The CDR3 here is CASSPLGQGGVDTQYF. The DNA of the CDR3 is TGTGCCAGCAGCCCTCTGGGACAGGGGGGTGTAGATACGCAGTATTTT.

The CDR3 loop reads CASSTRTAEYEQYF. The CDR3 bases are TGTGCCAGCAGCACACGGACAGCTGAATACGAGCAGTACTTC. The rearrangement links TRBV7-9 to TRBJ2-7; D is possibly TRBD1 (6 bases). The germline CDR1 and CDR2 sequences are SEHNR and FQNEAQ (reference sequence). The V end lost 5 bases, the J end lost 4 bases, and 15 bases lay between the germline ends. The length of the CDR3 is 14 residues.

The V and J genes are TRBV7-9 and TRBJ1-1, with TRBD1 as a possible D gene (5 bases). Trimming pared 4 bases from V and 8 bases from J, leaving 17 bases between. The germline V gene encodes CDR1 SEHNR and CDR2 FQNEAQ (reference sequence). This CDR3 spans 14 amino acids. CDR3 nucleotide sequence: TGTGCCAGCAGCTCTTCGACGGGGGGGAGAGAAGCTTTCTTT. Protein sequence: CASSSSTGGREAFF.

The chain links TRBV2 to TRBJ2-1; possibly TRBD1 for D (6 bases). CDR3 size: 14 residues. Germline V lookup: CDR1 SNHLY, CDR2 FYNNEI. The germline V and J ends were trimmed by 6 bases and 4 bases, with 13 bases remaining between them. The CDR3 reads CASSLQGTYNEQFF. CDR3 nucleotide sequence: TGTGCCAGCAGCCTCCAGGGGACGTACAATGAGCAGTTCTTC.

This clone occurred once. The chain couples TRBV6-5 to TRBJ1-2, with 9 positions matching TRBD1. V lost 4 bases, J lost 6 bases, and 12 bases stayed unmatched. The length of the CDR3 is 16 residues. CDR1 and CDR2 (germline): MNHEY, SVGAGI. The CDR3 coding sequence is TGTGCCAGCAGTTTCAACTACAGGGGGCGGGAAGATGGCTACACCTTC. Translated, it gives CASSFNYRGREDGYTF.

The DNA for the CDR3 is TGTGCCAGCAGTTTGTACAGGTTGTCAGATACGCAGTATTTT. Residues: CASSLYRLSDTQYF. This chain connects TRBV6-5 to TRBJ2-3; possibly TRBD1 for D (5 bases). Germline loops: CDR1 MNHEY, CDR2 SVGAGI. V lost 4 bases and J lost 4, with 12 bases in between. The CDR3 covers 14 residues.

CDR3 loop: CASQGGYEQYF. DNA of the CDR3: TGTGCCAGCCAGGGCGGCTACGAGCAGTACTTC. This rearrangement joins TRBV7-9 to TRBJ2-7, with D perhaps matching TRBD1 (5 bases). This CDR3 region has 11 residues. The V gene's germline CDR1 is SEHNR and CDR2 FQNEAQ (reference sequence). With 8 bases removed from V and 3 bases from J, the gap between germline ends came to 8 bases.

This rearrangement joins TRBV7-9 to TRBJ2-7; D is possibly TRBD1 (5 bases). Germline values: CDR1 SEHNR, CDR2 FQNEAQ (reference sequence). V was shortened by 1 base and J by 5 bases, with 15 bases between the two germline ends. CDR3 length: 15 amino acids. Here the CDR3 reads CASSLGGISRDEQYF. CDR3 coding DNA: TGTGCCAGCAGCTTAGGGGGCATCTCTAGGGACGAGCAGTACTTC.

The chain has TRBV6-6 and TRBJ1-1, with D uncertain. Germline V lookup: CDR1 MNHNY, CDR2 SVGAGI (reference sequence). The CDR3 has 13 residues. With 7 bases removed from V and 1 base from J, the gap between germline ends came to 10 bases. The CDR3 sequence: CASKLPANTEAFF. The CDR3 DNA is TGTGCCAGCAAACTACCAGCGAACACTGAAGCTTTCTTT.

The sample holds one count of this clone. The chain combines TRBV2 with TRBJ1-5; 11 nucleotides line up with TRBD1. Germline values: CDR1 SNHLY, CDR2 FYNNEI. J lost 4 bases, V lost 6 bases, and 2 bases had no gene match. The CDR3 totals 14 residues. CDR3 sequence (DNA): TGTGCCAGCAGCGGGACAGGGGGTAATCAGCCCCAGCATTTT. Amino acids: CASSGTGGNQPQHF.

This chain joins TRBV5-1 and TRBJ1-4; a possible D gene is TRBD1 (6 bases). Trimming stripped 4 bases from V and 8 bases from J, with 18 bases between. The CDR3 is made up of 15 amino acids. Looked up from germline, CDR1 is SGHRS and CDR2 is YFSETQ. The CDR3, as DNA: TGCGCCAGCAGCCCAATCGGGGGCACCGGAGAAAAACTGTTTTTT. Amino acid sequence: CASSPIGGTGEKLFF.

This chain joins TRBV5-1 and TRBJ2-1; D remains unclear. The ends were cut back, 4 bases at V and 7 bases at J, with 9 bases in the middle. The germline CDR1 and CDR2 sequences are SGHRS and YFSETQ. The CDR3 has 12 amino acids. DNA of the CDR3: TGCGCCAGCAGCGAGGTCTTGAATGAGCAGTTCTTC. Amino acids: CASSEVLNEQFF.

This rearrangement joins TRBV6-1 to TRBJ1-1; D is uncertain. Germline V CDR1 and CDR2: MNHNS, SASEGT. The ends were cut back, 7 bases at V and 0 bases at J, with 9 bases in the middle. This CDR3 region has 13 residues. The CDR3 region has the DNA TGTGCCAGCACCTTTGGTGTGAACACTGAAGCTTTCTTT. It encodes CASTFGVNTEAFF.

The chain recombines TRBV30 with TRBJ1-1; a possible D gene is TRBD1 (5 bases). CDR1 and CDR2 from the germline V gene are GTSNPN and SVGIG (reference sequence). Between the trimmed V and J ends, which lost 2 bases and 2 bases, there was a span of 9 bases. The CDR3 has 13 amino acids. The CDR3 nucleotides read TGTGCCTGGAGTCCGGGGCCTAACACTGAAGCTTTCTTT. Translating it yields CAWSPGPNTEAFF.